This T cell receptor beta chain originates from a study of T cells after yellow fever vaccination. Overall study context: Each low-cell-number fraction was prepared by means of SMART-Seq v4 Ultra Low Input. The study's findings and limits: Peak timing came faster in the weaker secondary response, day 5 versus 15.

In this sample, this clonotype turned up a few times. No antigen is known for it. Each CDR3 protein is one row after TCRdb ran MiXCR on the 5' RACE reads. Counted here are roughly 79,000 distinct CDR3 sequences, about 7.3% occurring once; the ten biggest clones make up 25% to 35%. Sequencing was performed on CD8+ T cells sorted from PBMCs, taken 10 to 11 days after the first yellow fever vaccination. The TCR comes from a man aged 18 to 35 who received the YFV17D yellow fever vaccine.

CDR3 protein: CSAGKVPYEQYF. The DNA for the CDR3 is TGCAGTGCTGGGAAGGTCCCCTACGAGCAGTACTTC. This chain joins TRBV20-1 and TRBJ2-7; D remains unclear. The CDR3 totals 12 residues. Deletions cut 5 bases from V and 2 bases from J, with 10 bases between. The germline V gene encodes CDR1 DFQATT and CDR2 SNEGSKA (reference sequence).